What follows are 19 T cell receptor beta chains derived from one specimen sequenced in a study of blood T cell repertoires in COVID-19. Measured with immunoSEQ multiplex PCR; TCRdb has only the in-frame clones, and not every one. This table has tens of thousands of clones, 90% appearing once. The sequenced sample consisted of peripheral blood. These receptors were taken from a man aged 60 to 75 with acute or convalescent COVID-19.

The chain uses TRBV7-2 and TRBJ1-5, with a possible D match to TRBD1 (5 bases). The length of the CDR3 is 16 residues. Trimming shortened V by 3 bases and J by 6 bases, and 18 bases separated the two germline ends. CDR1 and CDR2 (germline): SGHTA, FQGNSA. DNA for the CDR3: TGTGCCAGCAGCTTCGGACCCCCGGGACTGGGTCAGCCCCAGCATTTT. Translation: CASSFGPPGLGQPQHF.

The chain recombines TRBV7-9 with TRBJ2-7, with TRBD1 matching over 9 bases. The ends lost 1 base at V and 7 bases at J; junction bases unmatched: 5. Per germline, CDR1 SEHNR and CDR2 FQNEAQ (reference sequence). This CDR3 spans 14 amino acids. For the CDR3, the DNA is TGTGCCAGCAGCTTAGGGGGGACAGGGAAGGAGCAGTACTTC. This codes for CASSLGGTGKEQYF.

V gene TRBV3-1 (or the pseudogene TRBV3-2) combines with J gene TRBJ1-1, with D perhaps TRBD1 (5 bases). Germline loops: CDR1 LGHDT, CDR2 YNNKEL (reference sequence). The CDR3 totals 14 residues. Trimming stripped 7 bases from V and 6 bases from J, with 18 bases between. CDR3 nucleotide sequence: TGTGCCAGCACCCTTCTTTCAGGGAAGGCTGAAGCTTTCTTT. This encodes CASTLLSGKAEAFF.

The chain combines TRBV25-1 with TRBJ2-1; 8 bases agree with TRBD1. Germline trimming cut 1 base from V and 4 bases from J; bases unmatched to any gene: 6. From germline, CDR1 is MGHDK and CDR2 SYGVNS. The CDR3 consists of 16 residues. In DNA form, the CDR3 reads TGTGCCAGCAGTGAATCGGTCGGGACAGGTTACAATGAGCAGTTCTTC. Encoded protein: CASSESVGTGYNEQFF. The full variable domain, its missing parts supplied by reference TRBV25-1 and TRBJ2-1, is EADIYQTPRYLVIGTGKKITLECSQTMGHDKMYWYQQDPGMELHLIHYSYGVNSTEKGDLSSESTVSRIRTEHFPLTLESARPSHTSQYLCASSESVGTGYNEQFFGPGTRLTVL.

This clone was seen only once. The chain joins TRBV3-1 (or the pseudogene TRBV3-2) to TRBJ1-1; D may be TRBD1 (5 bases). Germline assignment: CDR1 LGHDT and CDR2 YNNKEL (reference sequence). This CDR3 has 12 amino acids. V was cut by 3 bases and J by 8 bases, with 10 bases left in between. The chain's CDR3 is CASSHGGSEAFF. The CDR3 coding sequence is TGTGCCAGCAGCCACGGGGGATCGGAAGCTTTCTTT.

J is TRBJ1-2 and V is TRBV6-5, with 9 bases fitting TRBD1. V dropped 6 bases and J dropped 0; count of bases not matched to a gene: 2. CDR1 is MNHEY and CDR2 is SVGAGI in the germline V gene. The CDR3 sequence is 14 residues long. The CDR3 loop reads CASSRTGANYGYTF. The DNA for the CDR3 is TGTGCCAGCAGCCGGACAGGGGCTAACTATGGCTACACCTTC.

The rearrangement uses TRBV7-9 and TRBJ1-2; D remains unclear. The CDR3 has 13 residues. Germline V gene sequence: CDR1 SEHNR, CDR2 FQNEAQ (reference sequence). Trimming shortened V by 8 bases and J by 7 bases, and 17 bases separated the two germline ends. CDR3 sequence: CASQRVEGGGYTF. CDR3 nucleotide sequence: TGTGCCAGCCAAAGAGTAGAGGGCGGTGGCTACACCTTC. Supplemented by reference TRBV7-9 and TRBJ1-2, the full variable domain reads DTGVSQNPRHKITKRGQNVTFRCDPISEHNRLYWYRQTLGQGPEFLTYFQNEAQLEKSRLLSDRFSAERPKGSFSTLEIQRTEQGDSAMYLCASQRVEGGGYTFGSGTRLTVV.

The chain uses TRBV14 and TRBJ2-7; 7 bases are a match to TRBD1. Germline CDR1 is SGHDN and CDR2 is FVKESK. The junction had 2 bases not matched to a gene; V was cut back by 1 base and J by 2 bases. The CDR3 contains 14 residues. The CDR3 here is CASSQGQGTYEQYF. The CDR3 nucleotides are TGTGCCAGCAGCCAAGGACAGGGCACCTACGAGCAGTACTTC.

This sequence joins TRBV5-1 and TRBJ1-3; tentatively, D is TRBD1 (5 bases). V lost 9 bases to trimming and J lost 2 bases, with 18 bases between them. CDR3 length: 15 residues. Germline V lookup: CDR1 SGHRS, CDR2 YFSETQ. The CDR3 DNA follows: TGCGCCACCCGTGGGGGGGAGCGGACTGGAAACACCATATATTTT. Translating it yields CATRGGERTGNTIYF.

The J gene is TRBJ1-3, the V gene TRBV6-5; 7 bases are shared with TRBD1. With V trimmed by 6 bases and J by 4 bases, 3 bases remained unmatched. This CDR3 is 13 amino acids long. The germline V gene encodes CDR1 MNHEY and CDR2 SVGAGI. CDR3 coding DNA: TGTGCCAGCAGGCTACAGGGGGGAAACACCATATATTTT. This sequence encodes CASRLQGGNTIYF.

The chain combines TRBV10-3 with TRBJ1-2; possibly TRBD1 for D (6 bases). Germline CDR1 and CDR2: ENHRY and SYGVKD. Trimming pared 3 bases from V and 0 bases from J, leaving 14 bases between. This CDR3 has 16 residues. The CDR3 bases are TGTGCCATCAGTGAAAATGGGGGCCGAGCTAACTATGGCTACACCTTC. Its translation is CAISENGGRANYGYTF.

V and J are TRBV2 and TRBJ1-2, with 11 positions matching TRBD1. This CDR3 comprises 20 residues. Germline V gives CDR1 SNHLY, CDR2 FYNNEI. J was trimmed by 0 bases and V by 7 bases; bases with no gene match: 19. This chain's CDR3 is CASTQTPSGQGAVANYGYTF. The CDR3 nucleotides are TGTGCCAGCACCCAAACCCCCTCTGGACAGGGGGCCGTAGCTAACTATGGCTACACCTTC.

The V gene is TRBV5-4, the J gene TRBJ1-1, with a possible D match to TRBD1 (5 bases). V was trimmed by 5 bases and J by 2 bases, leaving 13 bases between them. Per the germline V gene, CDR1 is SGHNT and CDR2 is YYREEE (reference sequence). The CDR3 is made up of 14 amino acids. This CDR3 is CASRLDSLNTEAFF. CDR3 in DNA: TGTGCCAGCAGACTCGACAGCTTAAACACTGAAGCTTTCTTT.

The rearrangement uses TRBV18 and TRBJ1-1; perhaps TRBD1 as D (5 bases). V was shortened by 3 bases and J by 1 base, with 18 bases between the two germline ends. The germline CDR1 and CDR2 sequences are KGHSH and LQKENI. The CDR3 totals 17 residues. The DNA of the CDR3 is TGTGCCAGCTCACCGAGCTTGGCAGGGTGGGGGAACACTGAAGCTTTCTTT. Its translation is CASSPSLAGWGNTEAFF.

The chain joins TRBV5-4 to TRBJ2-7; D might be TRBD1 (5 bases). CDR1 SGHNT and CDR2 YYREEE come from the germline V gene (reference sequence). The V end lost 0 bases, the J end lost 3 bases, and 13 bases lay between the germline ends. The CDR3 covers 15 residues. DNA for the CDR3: TGTGCCAGCAGCTTGGGTGGTACAGGAGACTACGAGCAGTACTTC. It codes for CASSLGGTGDYEQYF.

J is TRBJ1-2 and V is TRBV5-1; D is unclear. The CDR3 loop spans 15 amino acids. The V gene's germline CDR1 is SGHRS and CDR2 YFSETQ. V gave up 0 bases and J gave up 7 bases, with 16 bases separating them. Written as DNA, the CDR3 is TGCGCCAGCAGCTTGGCCGCGGGAGGGATGCGTGGCTACACCTTC. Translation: CASSLAAGGMRGYTF.

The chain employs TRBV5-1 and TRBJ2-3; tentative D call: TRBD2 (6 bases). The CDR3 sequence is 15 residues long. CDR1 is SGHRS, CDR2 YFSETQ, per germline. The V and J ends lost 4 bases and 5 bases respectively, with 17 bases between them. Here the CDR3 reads CASSPGTQLQDTQYF. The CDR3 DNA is TGCGCCAGCAGCCCCGGGACTCAACTCCAAGATACGCAGTATTTT.

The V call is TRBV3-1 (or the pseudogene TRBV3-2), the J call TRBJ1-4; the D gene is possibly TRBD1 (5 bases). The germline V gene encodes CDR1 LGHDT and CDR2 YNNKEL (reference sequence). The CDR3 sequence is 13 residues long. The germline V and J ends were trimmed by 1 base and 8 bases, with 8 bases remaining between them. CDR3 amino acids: CASSQGWTEKLFF. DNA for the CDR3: TGTGCCAGCAGCCAAGGCTGGACAGAAAAACTGTTTTTT.

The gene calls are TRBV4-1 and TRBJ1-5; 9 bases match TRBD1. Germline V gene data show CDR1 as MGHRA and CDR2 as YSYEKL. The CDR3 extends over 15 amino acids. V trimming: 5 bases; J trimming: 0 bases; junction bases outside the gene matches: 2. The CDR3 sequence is CASSGTGFSNQPQHF. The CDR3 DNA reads TGCGCCAGCAGCGGGACAGGGTTTAGCAATCAGCCCCAGCATTTT.